A selection of T cell receptor beta chains follows, all from one sample in a study of T-cell memory formation after mild COVID-19. TCRdb re-analysed the 5' RACE reads in MiXCR, keeping a single row per CDR3 protein. The data hold 550,000 to 600,000 distinct CDR3 sequences, with 20% to 25% observed a single time. The sequencing input was PBMCs or a T cell subset sorted from them (not recorded which). These TCRs come from an adult woman who had mild COVID-19 (a few samples of this study predate the infection). Cell type and time point are not known. CDR3s include the opening cysteine and the closing phenylalanine or tryptophan. Fields, in order: clone size, D gene, V gene, J gene, CDR3 length, CDR3 DNA, CDR3 protein. A D gene is named only where the DNA matches it firmly. Clone size is given for some rows only: seen once, a few or many times, or a class if the clone is expanded.

.	.	TRBV6-5	TRBJ2-1	14	TGTGCCAGCAGTTACTCGACCAGTTCGCCTGAGCAGTTCTTC	CASSYSTSSPEQFF
few	TRBD2	TRBV12-3/TRBV12-4	TRBJ2-2	14	TGTGCCAGCAGTGGCGGGACTACCACCGGGGAGCTGTTTTTT	CASSGGTTTGELFF
.	TRBD2	TRBV7-2	TRBJ2-3	16	TGTGCCAGCCCTCCGGGGGGACCTATTAGCACAGATACGCAGTATTTT	CASPPGGPISTDTQYF
.	.	TRBV12-3/TRBV12-4	TRBJ1-1	13	TGTGCCAGCAGTTTACGTCCCTCCACTGAAGCTTTCTTT	CASSLRPSTEAFF
.	.	TRBV2	TRBJ1-3	16	TGTGCCAGCAGGAGCTTAGGGGTTTATTCTGGAAACACCATATATTTT	CASRSLGVYSGNTIYF
many	TRBD1	TRBV5-1	TRBJ2-1	12	TGCGCCAGCAGCCCTGGGACAGATGAGCAGTTCTTC	CASSPGTDEQFF
.	.	TRBV9	TRBJ2-6	17	TGTGCCAGCAGCGTAGAGGGTTCTCGCTCTGGGGCCAACGTCCTGACTTTC	CASSVEGSRSGANVLTF
.	.	TRBV2	TRBJ1-5	13	TGTGCCAGTCAAAAAGAGAGCAATCAGCCCCAGCATTTT	CASQKESNQPQHF
few	TRBD2	TRBV12-3/TRBV12-4	TRBJ2-2	18	TGTGCCAGCAGTTCCCGGACTAGCGGGAGAATGAACACCGGGGAGCTGTTTTTT	CASSSRTSGRMNTGELFF
.	.	TRBV4-2	TRBJ2-1	19	TGTGCCAGCAGCTCTCACGGCGGGAAGGTTAGTCTTCGCTACAATGAGCAGTTCTTC	CASSSHGGKVSLRYNEQFF
few	TRBD1	TRBV29-1	TRBJ1-2	13	TGCAGCGTCGTGGGACAGGGGGTTTTAGGCTACACCTTC	CSVVGQGVLGYTF
many	TRBD1	TRBV5-1	TRBJ2-1	14	TGCGCCAGCAGGACAGGGTACAGGGACAATGAGCAGTTCTTC	CASRTGYRDNEQFF
many	TRBD2	TRBV5-1	TRBJ2-7	15	TGCGCCAGCAGCTTGGGTCTAGCGGGGTCCTACGAGCAGTACTTC	CASSLGLAGSYEQYF
.	.	TRBV7-6	TRBJ1-2	15	TGTGCCAGCAACCCCATCGCTGATGGAGGCTATGGCTACACCTTC	CASNPIADGGYGYTF
few	.	TRBV24-1	TRBJ1-5	13	TGTGCCACCAGTGACCAGGAGTATCAGCCCCAGCATTTT	CATSDQEYQPQHF
few	.	TRBV11-1	TRBJ2-1	12	TGTGCCAGCGGACGGCAGGGAGACGAGCAGTTCTTC	CASGRQGDEQFF
.	.	TRBV12-3/TRBV12-4	TRBJ2-7	14	TGTGCCAGCAGGTCAGACAACGGGGCCTACGAGCAGTACTTC	CASRSDNGAYEQYF
.	.	TRBV6-2/TRBV6-3	TRBJ2-7	18	TGTGCCAGCAGTTACCCTCGATGGGGAGCTAGGCCAGCGTACGAGCAGTACTTC	CASSYPRWGARPAYEQYF
.	.	TRBV11-1	TRBJ2-7	15	TGTGCCAGCAGCTTTTTTTCTCTTGGTTCCTACGAGCAGTACTTC	CASSFFSLGSYEQYF
once	TRBD2	TRBV5-1	TRBJ2-1	17	TGCGCCAGCAGCCCACCCCCCGCTAGCGGACACCACAATGAGCAGTTCTTC	CASSPPPASGHHNEQFF
few	.	TRBV20-1	TRBJ1-5	14	TGCAGTGCCTCCAGGGACCTCCTCAATCAGCCCCAGCATTTT	CSASRDLLNQPQHF
.	TRBD2	TRBV11-2	TRBJ2-3	16	TGTGCCAGCAGCTTCGGATGGGGACTAGAGTTAGATACGCAGTATTTT	CASSFGWGLELDTQYF
.	.	TRBV5-1	TRBJ1-1	15	TGCGCCAGCAGCTTGGATGGGACGCCGGACACTGAAGCTTTCTTT	CASSLDGTPDTEAFF
few	TRBD1	TRBV7-2	TRBJ1-4	14	TGTGCCAGCAGAAGGACAGGTTTAAATGAAAAACTGTTTTTT	CASRRTGLNEKLFF
.	.	TRBV7-9	TRBJ1-4	15	TGTGCCAGCAGCTCGTGGACCTCAACTAATGAAAAACTGTTTTTT	CASSSWTSTNEKLFF
few	.	TRBV7-2	TRBJ2-1	16	TGTGCCAGCAGCTTAGTGGCACCCCCCACTTACAATGAGCAGTTCTTC	CASSLVAPPTYNEQFF
few	.	TRBV5-1	TRBJ2-5	15	TGCGCCAGCAGCTTGGGCCCAGCGGCCCCTGCGACCCAGTACTTC	CASSLGPAAPATQYF
few	TRBD1	TRBV6-5	TRBJ2-6	16	TGTGCCAGCAGCGGACAGGGGGCAGCTGGGGCCAACGTCCTGACTTTC	CASSGQGAAGANVLTF
.	.	TRBV3-1	TRBJ2-7	13	TGTGCCAGCAGCCAAGGTTTTAACGGCGAGCAGTACTTC	CASSQGFNGEQYF
few	TRBD1	TRBV7-6	TRBJ2-2	17	TGTGCCAGCAGCTTGGAGACAGGGCCCCGTAATCACGGGGAGCTGTTTTTT	CASSLETGPRNHGELFF
few	.	TRBV2	TRBJ1-3	15	TGTGCCAGCAGTGCGCCAGGGCTTTCTGGAAACACCATATATTTT	CASSAPGLSGNTIYF
.	.	TRBV7-2	TRBJ2-4	13	TGTGCCAGCAGCCATGGGGGGCAAAACATTCAGTACTTC	CASSHGGQNIQYF
.	TRBD1	TRBV20-1	TRBJ1-2	12	TGCAGTGCTAGGGGGGACAGCGGTGGCTACACCTTC	CSARGDSGGYTF
.	TRBD1	TRBV6-1	TRBJ1-1	14	TGTGCCAGCATAGGGCGACAGGGGAACACTGAAGCTTTCTTT	CASIGRQGNTEAFF
.	.	TRBV12-3/TRBV12-4	TRBJ2-3	15	TGTGCCAGCAGGCCCTCGGCTAGCCGCACAGATACGCAGTATTTT	CASRPSASRTDTQYF
.	.	TRBV12-3/TRBV12-4	TRBJ2-3	18	TGTGCCAGCAGTTTAGACTACGAGGGGGGGCCAGGCACAGATACGCAGTATTTT	CASSLDYEGGPGTDTQYF
.	.	TRBV24-1	TRBJ1-5	13	TGTGCCACCCGAGGGGGGCCGGGTCAGCCCCAGCATTTT	CATRGGPGQPQHF
few	.	TRBV20-1	TRBJ2-3	14	TGCAGTGCAACCGGGACATCTAGCACAGATACGCAGTATTTT	CSATGTSSTDTQYF
few	.	TRBV7-9	TRBJ1-3	15	TGTGCCAGCAGCCAACTAGACAGTTTTGGAAACACCATATATTTT	CASSQLDSFGNTIYF
.	.	TRBV2	TRBJ2-5	12	TGTGCCAGCAAGGACCATCAAGAGACCCAGTACTTC	CASKDHQETQYF
.	.	TRBV5-6	TRBJ1-6	14	TGTGCCAGCAGCTTGGCCGGTGGGGCTTCACCCCTCCACTTT	CASSLAGGASPLHF
.	.	TRBV3-1	TRBJ2-7	15	TGTGCCAGCAGCCATTCAGGGGTCATCGAGTACGAGCAGTACTTC	CASSHSGVIEYEQYF
.	.	TRBV19	TRBJ1-4	14	TGTGCCAGTATGGAGGACCCGGCAACCGAAAAACTGTTTTTT	CASMEDPATEKLFF
.	TRBD2	TRBV12-3/TRBV12-4	TRBJ2-3	15	TGTGCCAGCACCAAAGAGACTAGCGGGAGTCATACGCAGTATTTT	CASTKETSGSHTQYF
.	.	TRBV6-6	TRBJ2-6	13	TGTGCCAGCAGTGACCCTGGGGCCAACGTCCTGACTTTC	CASSDPGANVLTF
.	TRBD2	TRBV14	TRBJ2-1	17	TGTGCCAGCAGCCAAGGGCGACTAGCGGGCTCCTACAATGAGCAGTTCTTC	CASSQGRLAGSYNEQFF
.	TRBD2	TRBV29-1	TRBJ2-1	14	TGCAGCCTAGCTAGCGGGAGGTTCTACAATGAGCAGTTCTTC	CSLASGRFYNEQFF
few	.	TRBV7-2	TRBJ2-1	15	TGTGCCAGCAGCTCAGCTTTCAGCTCCTACAATGAGCAGTTCTTC	CASSSAFSSYNEQFF
many	.	TRBV18	TRBJ1-4	13	TGTGCCAGCTCTGGAGCAACTAATGAAAAACTGTTTTTT	CASSGATNEKLFF
.	.	TRBV12-3/TRBV12-4	TRBJ2-7	12	TGTGCCAGCAGTTTTCAGATGATCGAGCAGTACTTC	CASSFQMIEQYF
.	TRBD2	TRBV7-9	TRBJ2-1	16	TGTGCCAGCAGCCCTCCGGGACTAGCGGCAACCAATGAGCAGTTCTTC	CASSPPGLAATNEQFF